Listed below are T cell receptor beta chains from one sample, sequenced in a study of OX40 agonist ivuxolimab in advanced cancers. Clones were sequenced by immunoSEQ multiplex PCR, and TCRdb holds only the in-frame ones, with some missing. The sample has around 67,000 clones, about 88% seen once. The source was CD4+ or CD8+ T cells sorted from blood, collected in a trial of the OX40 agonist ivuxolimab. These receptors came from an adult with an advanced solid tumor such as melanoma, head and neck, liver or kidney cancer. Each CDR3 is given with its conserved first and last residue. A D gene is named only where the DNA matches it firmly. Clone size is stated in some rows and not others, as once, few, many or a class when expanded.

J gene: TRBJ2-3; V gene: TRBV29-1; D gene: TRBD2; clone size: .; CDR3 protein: CSVSGPSGSTDTQYF; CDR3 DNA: TGCAGCGTCAGCGGCCCTAGCGGGTCCACAGATACGCAGTATTTT
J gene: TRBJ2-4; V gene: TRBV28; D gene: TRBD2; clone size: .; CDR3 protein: CASSLSGGAWDIQYF; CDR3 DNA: TGTGCCAGCAGTCTGAGCGGGGGGGCCTGGGACATTCAGTACTTC
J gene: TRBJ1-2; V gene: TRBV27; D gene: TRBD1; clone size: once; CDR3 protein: CASRRTGEGYGYTF; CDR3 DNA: TGTGCCAGCAGACGGACAGGGGAGGGCTATGGCTACACCTTC
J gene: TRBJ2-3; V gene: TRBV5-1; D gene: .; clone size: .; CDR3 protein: CASSFPGNTQYF; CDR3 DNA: TGCGCCAGCAGCTTTCCCGGGAATACGCAGTATTTT
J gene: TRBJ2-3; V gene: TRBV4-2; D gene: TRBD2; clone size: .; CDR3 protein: CASSQVSGGEDTQYF; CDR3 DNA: TGTGCCAGCAGCCAAGTAAGCGGGGGAGAAGATACGCAGTATTTT
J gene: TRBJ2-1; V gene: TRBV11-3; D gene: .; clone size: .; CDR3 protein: CASSLSGAEQFF; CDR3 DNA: TGTGCCAGCAGCTTATCAGGGGCCGAGCAGTTCTTC
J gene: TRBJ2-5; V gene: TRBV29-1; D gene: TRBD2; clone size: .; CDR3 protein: CSVEGGTSGSRETQYF; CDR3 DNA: TGCAGCGTTGAAGGCGGGACTAGCGGGAGTAGAGAGACCCAGTACTTC
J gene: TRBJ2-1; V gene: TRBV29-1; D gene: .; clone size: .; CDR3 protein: CSVAALGGVQFF; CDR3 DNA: TGCAGCGTCGCCGCCCTTGGTGGAGTGCAGTTCTTC
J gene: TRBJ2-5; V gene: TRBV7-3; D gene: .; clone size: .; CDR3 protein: CASSRGSQETQYF; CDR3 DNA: TGTGCCAGCAGTCGGGGAAGCCAAGAGACCCAGTACTTC
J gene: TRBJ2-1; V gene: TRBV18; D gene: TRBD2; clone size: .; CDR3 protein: CASSPLAGGTSSYNEQFF; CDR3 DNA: TGTGCCAGCTCACCCCTAGCGGGAGGGACAAGCTCCTACAATGAGCAGTTCTTC
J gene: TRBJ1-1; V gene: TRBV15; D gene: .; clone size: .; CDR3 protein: CATSRDGLNTEAFF; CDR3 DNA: TGTGCCACCAGCAGGGACGGTTTGAACACTGAAGCTTTCTTT
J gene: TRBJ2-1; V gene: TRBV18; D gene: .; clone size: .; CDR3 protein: CASSLIIGGGKGSYNEQFF; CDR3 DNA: TGTGCCAGCTCACTCATCATAGGTGGCGGGAAGGGCTCCTACAATGAGCAGTTCTTC
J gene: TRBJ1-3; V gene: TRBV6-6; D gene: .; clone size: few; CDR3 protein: CASSYISLPSGNTIYF; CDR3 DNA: TGTGCCAGCAGTTACATTTCGCTCCCCTCTGGAAACACCATATATTTT
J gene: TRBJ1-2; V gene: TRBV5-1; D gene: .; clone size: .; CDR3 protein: CASSLATGDNYGYTF; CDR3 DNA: TGCGCCAGCAGCTTGGCCACGGGAGATAACTATGGCTACACCTTC
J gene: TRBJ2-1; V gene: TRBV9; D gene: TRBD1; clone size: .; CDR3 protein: CASSVRDRGYNEQFF; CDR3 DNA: TGTGCCAGCAGCGTCCGGGACAGGGGTTACAATGAGCAGTTCTTC
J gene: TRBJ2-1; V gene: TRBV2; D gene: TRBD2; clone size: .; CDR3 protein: CASRELAGSFNEQFF; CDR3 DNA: TGTGCCAGCAGGGAGCTAGCGGGGTCTTTTAATGAGCAGTTCTTC
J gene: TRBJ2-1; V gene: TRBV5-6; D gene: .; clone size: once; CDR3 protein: CASMRQRAPYNEQFF; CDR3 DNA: TGTGCCAGCATGCGACAACGGGCCCCCTACAATGAGCAGTTCTTC
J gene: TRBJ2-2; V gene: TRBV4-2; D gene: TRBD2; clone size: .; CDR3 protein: CASSQDGTSETGELFF; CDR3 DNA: TGTGCCAGCAGCCAAGACGGGACTAGCGAAACCGGGGAGCTGTTTTTT
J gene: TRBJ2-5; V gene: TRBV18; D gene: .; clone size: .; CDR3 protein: CASSPQSQETQYF; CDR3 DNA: TGTGCCAGCTCACCACAAAGCCAAGAGACCCAGTACTTC
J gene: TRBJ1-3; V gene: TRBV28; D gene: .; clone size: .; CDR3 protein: CASSLGNTIYF; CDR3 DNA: TGTGCCAGCTCACTTGGAAACACCATATATTTT
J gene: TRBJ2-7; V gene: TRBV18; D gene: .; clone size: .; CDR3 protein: CASSPRVGAGEQYF; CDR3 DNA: TGTGCCAGCTCACCCCGGGTGGGGGCTGGGGAGCAGTACTTC
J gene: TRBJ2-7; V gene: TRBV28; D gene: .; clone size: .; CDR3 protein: CASSAANTGFEQYF; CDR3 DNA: TGTGCCAGCAGTGCCGCCAATACAGGGTTCGAGCAGTACTTC
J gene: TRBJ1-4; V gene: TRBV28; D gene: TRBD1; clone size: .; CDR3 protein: CASSNYRGEEKLFF; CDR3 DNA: TGTGCCAGCAGCAACTACAGGGGTGAAGAAAAACTGTTTTTT
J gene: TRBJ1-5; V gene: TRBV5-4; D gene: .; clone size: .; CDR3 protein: CASSLLREGSNQPQHF; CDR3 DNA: TGTGCCAGCAGCTTACTTCGGGAGGGGAGCAATCAGCCCCAGCATTTT
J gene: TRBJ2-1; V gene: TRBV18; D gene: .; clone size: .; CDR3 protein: CASSPDWGSGPDEQFF; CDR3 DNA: TGTGCCAGCTCACCAGATTGGGGTTCCGGGCCTGATGAGCAGTTCTTC
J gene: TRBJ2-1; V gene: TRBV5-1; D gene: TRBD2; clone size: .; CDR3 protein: CASSVTSGSYEQFF; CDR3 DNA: TGCGCCAGCAGCGTAACTAGCGGGAGTTATGAGCAGTTCTTC
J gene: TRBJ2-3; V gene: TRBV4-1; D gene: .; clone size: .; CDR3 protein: CASSLGTDTQYF; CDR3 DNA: TGCGCCAGCAGCCTGGGCACAGATACGCAGTATTTT
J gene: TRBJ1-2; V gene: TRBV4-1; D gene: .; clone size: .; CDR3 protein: CASSQDRTIYGYTF; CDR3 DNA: TGCGCCAGCAGCCAAGACCGAACTATCTATGGCTACACCTTC
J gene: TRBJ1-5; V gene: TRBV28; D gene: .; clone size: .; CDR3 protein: CASSSSGNQPQHF; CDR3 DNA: TGTGCCAGCAGTTCCTCGGGCAATCAGCCCCAGCATTTT
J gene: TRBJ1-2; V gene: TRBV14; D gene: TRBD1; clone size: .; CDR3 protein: CASSQGGTGRGYGYTF; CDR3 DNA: TGTGCCAGCAGCCAAGGAGGGACAGGGAGGGGCTATGGCTACACCTTC
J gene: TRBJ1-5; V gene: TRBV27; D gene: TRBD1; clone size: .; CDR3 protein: CASSRGQGSNQPQHF; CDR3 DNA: TGTGCCAGCAGTAGGGGACAGGGAAGCAATCAGCCCCAGCATTTT
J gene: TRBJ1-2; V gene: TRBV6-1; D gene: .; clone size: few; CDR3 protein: CASSGGSRTGYTF; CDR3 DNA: TGTGCCAGCAGTGGGGGTTCTAGAACCGGCTACACCTTC